This T cell receptor beta chain was profiled in a study of blood T cells in healthy people across ages. A sample-barcoded 5' primer and a J-beta primer mix were used in a second PCR of roughly 7 to 12 cycles. TCRdb ran MiXCR on the 5' RACE reads and lists one entry per CDR3 protein. The repertoire holds about 1 million distinct CDR3 sequences, with approximately 25% as singletons. V was cut by 0 bases and J by 10 bases, with 10 bases left in between. This CDR3 spans 13 amino acids. Germline V gives CDR1 LGHDT, CDR2 YNNKEL (reference sequence). These data were also reused for a study on T cells of mothers and their children.

The chain links TRBV3-1 to TRBJ2-1; perhaps TRBD2 as D (6 bases). This clonotype was sampled from a girl between 2 and 10 years old in good health. The sample comprised blood. The DNA of the CDR3 is TGTGCCAGCAGCCAAGATGGGGGGTACGAGCAGTTCTTC. Translating gives CASSQDGGYEQFF.